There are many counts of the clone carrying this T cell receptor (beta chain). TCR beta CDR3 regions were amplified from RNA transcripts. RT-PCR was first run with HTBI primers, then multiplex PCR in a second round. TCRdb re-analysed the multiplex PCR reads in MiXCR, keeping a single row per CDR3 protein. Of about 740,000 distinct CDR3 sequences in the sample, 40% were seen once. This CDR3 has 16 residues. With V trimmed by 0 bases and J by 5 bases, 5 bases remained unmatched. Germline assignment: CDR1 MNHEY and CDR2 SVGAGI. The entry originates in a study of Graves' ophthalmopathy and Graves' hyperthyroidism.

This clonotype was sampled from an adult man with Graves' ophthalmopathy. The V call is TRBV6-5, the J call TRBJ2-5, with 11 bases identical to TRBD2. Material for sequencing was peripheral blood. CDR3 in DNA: TGTGCCAGCAGTTACTCTAGCGGGGGGGCCTCGGAGACCCAGTACTTC. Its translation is CASSYSSGGASETQYF.